The rows below give T cell receptor beta chains drawn from one sample of a study of regulatory T cells in long-lasting Graves disease. Via MiXCR, TCRdb re-called the multiplex PCR reads, giving one row per CDR3 protein. Altogether about 470,000 distinct CDR3 sequences are present, less than 25% being singletons, with the ten largest covering 6.5% to 8%. Sequenced here: peripheral blood mononuclear cells (PBMCs), sampled when the disease was refractory, from a patient treated with antithyroid drugs. Receptor source: a female donor with Graves disease. Both conserved end residues are part of each CDR3. The order of the fields is CDR3 protein, CDR3 DNA, clone size, V gene, J gene, D gene. The D gene is left open where the match is weak. Part of the rows lack a size; the others show once, few, many or a class for expanded clones.

CDR3: CASRPPVVGNGELFF
DNA: TGTGCCAGCAGACCCCCGGTCGTCGGGAACGGGGAGCTGTTTTTT
size: many
V: TRBV2
J: TRBJ2-2
D: NA

CDR3: CASSLGLVGTDTQYF
DNA: TGTGCCAGCAGCTTAGGACTAGTGGGCACAGATACGCAGTATTTT
size: few
V: TRBV7-3
J: TRBJ2-3
D: TRBD2

CDR3: CASSNRDDYGYTF
DNA: TGTGCCAGCAGTAACAGGGACGACTATGGCTACACCTTC
size: many
V: TRBV12-3/TRBV12-4
J: TRBJ1-2
D: NA

CDR3: CASTGQGFTEAFF
DNA: TGCGCCAGCACGGGGCAGGGGTTCACTGAAGCTTTCTTT
size: NA
V: TRBV5-1
J: TRBJ1-1
D: NA

CDR3: CASSLRTELYEQYF
DNA: TGCGCCAGCAGCTTGAGAACTGAGCTCTACGAGCAGTACTTC
size: NA
V: TRBV5-1
J: TRBJ2-7
D: NA

CDR3: CASSIRTATEAFF
DNA: TGTGCCAGTAGTATTCGGACAGCCACTGAAGCTTTCTTT
size: NA
V: TRBV19
J: TRBJ1-1
D: NA

CDR3: CSARDRGGRRAFF
DNA: TGCAGTGCTAGAGATCGGGGAGGGAGGCGTGCTTTCTTT
size: many
V: TRBV20-1
J: TRBJ1-1
D: NA

CDR3: CASSPGTPGTQYF
DNA: TGTGCCAGCAGCCCCGGGACTCCCGGGACGCAGTATTTT
size: NA
V: TRBV6-2/TRBV6-3
J: TRBJ2-3
D: NA

CDR3: CASSSQGTGMTQYF
DNA: TGTGCCAGCAGCTCGCAAGGGACTGGGATGACCCAGTACTTC
size: NA
V: TRBV9
J: TRBJ2-5
D: NA

CDR3: CASSKPTVRLNTEAFF
DNA: TGTGCCAGCAGTAAACCGACAGTCCGCCTGAACACTGAAGCTTTCTTT
size: NA
V: TRBV6-2/TRBV6-3
J: TRBJ1-1
D: NA

CDR3: CATSRTGRGLQPQHF
DNA: TGTGCCACCAGCAGGACGGGCAGGGGGCTTCAGCCCCAGCATTTT
size: NA
V: TRBV15
J: TRBJ1-5
D: TRBD1

CDR3: CASSLAHLTGTGELFF
DNA: TGTGCCAGCAGCTTAGCCCACCTTACTGGCACCGGGGAGCTGTTTTTT
size: few
V: TRBV7-9
J: TRBJ2-2
D: NA

CDR3: CASSLGVGGTEAFF
DNA: TGTGCCAGCAGCTTAGGTGTTGGGGGGACTGAAGCTTTCTTT
size: many
V: TRBV11-2
J: TRBJ1-1
D: NA

CDR3: CASSLRRSGSLLAGATYEQYF
DNA: TGTGCCAGCTCACTAAGGCGTTCCGGTTCTTTACTAGCGGGCGCAACCTACGAGCAGTACTTC
size: few
V: TRBV18
J: TRBJ2-7
D: TRBD2

CDR3: CASRTLFRGWNTEAFF
DNA: TGTGCCAGCAGGACCCTCTTCCGGGGATGGAACACTGAAGCTTTCTTT
size: many
V: TRBV28
J: TRBJ1-1
D: NA

CDR3: CASSSPTPANYGYTF
DNA: TGTGCCAGCAGCTCCCCGACCCCAGCTAACTATGGCTACACCTTC
size: many
V: TRBV7-2
J: TRBJ1-2
D: NA

CDR3: CASSPLGSSYEQYF
DNA: TGTGCCAGCAGCCCACTAGGTAGCTCCTACGAGCAGTACTTC
size: many
V: TRBV9
J: TRBJ2-7
D: NA

CDR3: CASSRAGVTEAFF
DNA: TGCGCCAGCAGCCGCGCCGGGGTCACTGAAGCTTTCTTT
size: many
V: TRBV5-1
J: TRBJ1-1
D: NA

CDR3: CASSRMDQSQAFF
DNA: TGTGCCAGCTCCCGAATGGATCAGTCCCAAGCTTTCTTT
size: many
V: TRBV18
J: TRBJ1-1
D: NA

CDR3: CASSAGTGRDEQYF
DNA: TGTGCCAGCAGCGCCGGGACAGGGAGGGACGAGCAGTACTTC
size: NA
V: TRBV9
J: TRBJ2-7
D: TRBD1

CDR3: CASSLAYHPGNTIYF
DNA: TGCGCCAGCAGCTTGGCTTACCATCCTGGAAACACCATATATTTT
size: NA
V: TRBV5-1
J: TRBJ1-3
D: NA

CDR3: CASSPGLAGFEQYF
DNA: TGCGCCAGCAGCCCGGGTCTAGCGGGTTTCGAGCAGTACTTC
size: few
V: TRBV5-1
J: TRBJ2-7
D: TRBD2

CDR3: CASSGTVAWGYTF
DNA: TGTGCCAGCAGCGGGACAGTTGCTTGGGGCTACACCTTC
size: many
V: TRBV6-1
J: TRBJ1-2
D: TRBD1

CDR3: CASSTPRDHQETQYF
DNA: TGTGCCAGCAGCACGCCCCGGGACCACCAAGAGACCCAGTACTTC
size: many
V: TRBV11-2
J: TRBJ2-5
D: NA

CDR3: CASKGPSYEQYF
DNA: TGTGCCAGCAAAGGTCCCTCCTACGAGCAGTACTTC
size: many
V: TRBV28
J: TRBJ2-7
D: NA

CDR3: CSAESGGGTQYF
DNA: TGCAGTGCCGAATCAGGAGGAGGTACGCAGTATTTT
size: NA
V: TRBV20-1
J: TRBJ2-3
D: NA

CDR3: CASSAYGTPNTEAFF
DNA: TGTGCCAGCAGTGCGTATGGGACACCAAACACTGAAGCTTTCTTT
size: NA
V: TRBV6-1
J: TRBJ1-1
D: NA

CDR3: CSAQLAGTSETQYF
DNA: TGCAGTGCTCAACTGGCGGGAACGTCGGAGACCCAGTACTTC
size: few
V: TRBV20-1
J: TRBJ2-5
D: NA

CDR3: CASSRTRLGYEQYF
DNA: TGTGCCAGCAGTCGGACTAGACTCGGTTACGAGCAGTACTTC
size: many
V: TRBV6-1
J: TRBJ2-7
D: TRBD2

CDR3: CASSLVGGGNQPQHF
DNA: TGTGCCAGCAGCTTAGTAGGAGGGGGGAATCAGCCCCAGCATTTT
size: NA
V: TRBV7-8
J: TRBJ1-5
D: NA

CDR3: CASSVAPSSYEQYF
DNA: TGTGCCAGCAGCGTAGCTCCGTCCTCCTACGAGCAGTACTTC
size: few
V: TRBV9
J: TRBJ2-7
D: NA

CDR3: CASSANPDGAYGYTF
DNA: TGTGCCAGTAGTGCGAACCCGGACGGTGCCTATGGCTACACCTTC
size: NA
V: TRBV19
J: TRBJ1-2
D: NA

CDR3: CASSRGLTNTGELFF
DNA: TGTGCCAGCAGCCGCGGACTAACCAACACCGGGGAGCTGTTTTTT
size: NA
V: TRBV7-3
J: TRBJ2-2
D: NA

CDR3: CASSLNSKERERCTF
DNA: TGTGCCAGCAGCTTAAATTCTAAAGAGAGGGAAAGATGCACCTTC
size: NA
V: TRBV11-1
J: TRBJ1-2
D: NA

CDR3: CASSYAEGELFF
DNA: TGTGCCAGCAGTTACGCAGAGGGGGAGCTGTTTTTT
size: NA
V: TRBV6-2/TRBV6-3
J: TRBJ2-2
D: NA

CDR3: CASSQGHSGRVIGELFF
DNA: TGCGCCAGCAGCCAAGGGCATAGCGGGAGGGTAATCGGGGAGCTGTTTTTT
size: NA
V: TRBV4-3
J: TRBJ2-2
D: TRBD2

CDR3: CASTPGGGTQYF
DNA: TGTGCCAGCACTCCGGGGGGAGGGACCCAGTACTTC
size: many
V: TRBV12-3/TRBV12-4
J: TRBJ2-5
D: TRBD2

CDR3: CASSEFGNTIYF
DNA: TGTGCCAGCAGTGAATTTGGAAACACCATATATTTT
size: few
V: TRBV25-1
J: TRBJ1-3
D: NA

CDR3: CASSLARGREAFF
DNA: TGTGCCAGCAGCTTGGCGAGGGGGCGTGAAGCTTTCTTT
size: many
V: TRBV5-6
J: TRBJ1-1
D: TRBD1

CDR3: CASREGTAPAYGYTF
DNA: TGTGCCAGCCGTGAAGGAACAGCGCCAGCTTATGGCTACACCTTC
size: many
V: TRBV7-2
J: TRBJ1-2
D: NA

CDR3: CASSFSTGIIYTEAFF
DNA: TGTGCCAGCAGCTTTAGTACAGGGATTATATACACTGAAGCTTTCTTT
size: few
V: TRBV7-8
J: TRBJ1-1
D: NA

CDR3: CASSLGQGAGVPQHF
DNA: TGTGCCAGCAGCTTGGGACAGGGGGCGGGAGTGCCCCAGCATTTT
size: few
V: TRBV6-1
J: TRBJ1-5
D: TRBD1

CDR3: CASSNRVSYEQYF
DNA: TGTGCCAGCAGCAACCGAGTTTCTTACGAGCAGTACTTC
size: few
V: TRBV5-4
J: TRBJ2-7
D: NA

CDR3: CASSQSAVSGNTIYF
DNA: TGTGCCAGCAGCCAATCGGCCGTCTCTGGAAACACCATATATTTT
size: few
V: TRBV16
J: TRBJ1-3
D: NA

CDR3: CASEGTDRGMDEQYF
DNA: TGTGCCAGCGAGGGGACCGACAGGGGCATGGACGAGCAGTACTTC
size: many
V: TRBV2
J: TRBJ2-7
D: TRBD1

CDR3: CASSFPGSPLHF
DNA: TGTGCCAGCAGTTTCCCGGGGTCACCCCTCCACTTT
size: many
V: TRBV27
J: TRBJ1-6
D: NA

CDR3: CASSGGTGSQPQHF
DNA: TGTGCCAGCAGTGGAGGGACAGGGTCCCAGCCCCAGCATTTT
size: few
V: TRBV7-8
J: TRBJ1-5
D: TRBD1

CDR3: CASTQGIEQYF
DNA: TGTGCCAGCACACAAGGGATCGAGCAGTACTTC
size: many
V: TRBV12-3/TRBV12-4
J: TRBJ2-7
D: NA

CDR3: CASSQVGLAGREQYF
DNA: TGCGCCAGCAGCCAAGTAGGACTAGCGGGAAGGGAGCAGTACTTC
size: few
V: TRBV4-1
J: TRBJ2-7
D: TRBD2

CDR3: CASSLVGGAGEKLFF
DNA: TGTGCCAGCAGCTTAGTAGGGGGCGCGGGAGAAAAACTGTTTTTT
size: many
V: TRBV7-2
J: TRBJ1-4
D: TRBD1

CDR3: CASSLDGPVSYEQYF
DNA: TGCGCCAGCAGCTTGGACGGACCGGTTTCCTACGAGCAGTACTTC
size: NA
V: TRBV5-8
J: TRBJ2-7
D: NA

CDR3: CATSDLPRANYNEQFF
DNA: TGTGCCACCAGTGATTTACCACGGGCAAACTACAATGAGCAGTTCTTC
size: few
V: TRBV24-1
J: TRBJ2-1
D: NA

CDR3: CASSLFPSGIGTGANVLTF
DNA: TGCGCCAGCAGCTTGTTCCCTAGCGGGATCGGTACTGGGGCCAACGTCCTGACTTTC
size: many
V: TRBV5-1
J: TRBJ2-6
D: TRBD2

CDR3: CASSSLGGRSTDTQYF
DNA: TGTGCCAGCAGCTCCCTCGGCGGGAGGAGCACAGATACGCAGTATTTT
size: few
V: TRBV7-6
J: TRBJ2-3
D: TRBD2

CDR3: CASSPGTHYGYTF
DNA: TGTGCCAGCAGCCCCGGCACCCACTATGGCTACACCTTC
size: many
V: TRBV7-9
J: TRBJ1-2
D: NA

CDR3: CASSPKDRAGELFF
DNA: TGTGCCAGCAGCCCAAAGGACAGGGCCGGGGAGCTGTTTTTT
size: NA
V: TRBV11-1
J: TRBJ2-2
D: TRBD1

CDR3: CSVDLSGTYEQYF
DNA: TGCAGCGTTGATCTTAGCGGGACCTACGAGCAGTACTTC
size: few
V: TRBV29-1
J: TRBJ2-7
D: TRBD2